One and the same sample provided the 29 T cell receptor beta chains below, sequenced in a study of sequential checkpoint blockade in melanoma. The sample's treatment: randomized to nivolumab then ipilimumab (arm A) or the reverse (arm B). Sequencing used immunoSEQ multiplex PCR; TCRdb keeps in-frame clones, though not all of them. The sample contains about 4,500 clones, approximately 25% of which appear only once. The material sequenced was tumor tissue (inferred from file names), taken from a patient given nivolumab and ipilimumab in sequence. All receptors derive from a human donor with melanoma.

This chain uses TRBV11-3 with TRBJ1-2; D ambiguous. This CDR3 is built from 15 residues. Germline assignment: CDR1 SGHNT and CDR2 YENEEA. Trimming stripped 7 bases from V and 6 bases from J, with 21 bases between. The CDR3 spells CASTLGNSVNHGYTF. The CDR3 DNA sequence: TGTGCCAGCACCTTGGGAAACAGCGTTAATCATGGCTACACCTTC. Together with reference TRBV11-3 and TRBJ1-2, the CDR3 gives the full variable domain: EAGVVQSPRYKIIEKKQPVAFWCNPISGHNTLYWYLQNLGQGPELLIRYENEEAVDDSQLPKDRFSAERLKGVDSTLKIQPAELGDSAVYLCASTLGNSVNHGYTFGSGTRLTVV.

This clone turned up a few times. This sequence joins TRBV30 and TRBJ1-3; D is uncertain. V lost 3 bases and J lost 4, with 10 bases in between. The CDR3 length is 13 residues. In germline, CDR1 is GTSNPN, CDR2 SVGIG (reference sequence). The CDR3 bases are TGTGCCTGGAGCCTAGGGTCGGGAAACACCATATATTTT. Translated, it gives CAWSLGSGNTIYF.

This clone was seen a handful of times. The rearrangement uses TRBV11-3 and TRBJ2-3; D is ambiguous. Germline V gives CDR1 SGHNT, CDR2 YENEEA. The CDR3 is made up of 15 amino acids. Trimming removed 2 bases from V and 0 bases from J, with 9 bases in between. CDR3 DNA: TGTGCCAGCAGCTTAACGTCCTCTAGCACAGATACGCAGTATTTT. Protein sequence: CASSLTSSSTDTQYF.

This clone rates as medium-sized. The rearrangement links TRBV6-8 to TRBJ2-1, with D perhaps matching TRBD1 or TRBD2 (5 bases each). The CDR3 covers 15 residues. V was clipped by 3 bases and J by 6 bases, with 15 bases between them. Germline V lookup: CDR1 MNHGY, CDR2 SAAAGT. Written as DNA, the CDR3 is TGTGCCAGCAGTTATGGGGGTCTTTTCCCCAATGAGCAGTTCTTC. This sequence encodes CASSYGGLFPNEQFF.

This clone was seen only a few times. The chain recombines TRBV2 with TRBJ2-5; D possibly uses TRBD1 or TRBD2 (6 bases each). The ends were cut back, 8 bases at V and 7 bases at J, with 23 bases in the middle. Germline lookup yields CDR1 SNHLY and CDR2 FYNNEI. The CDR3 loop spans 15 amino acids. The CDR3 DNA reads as TGTGCCAGCGTGATTGATAGGGGGGCTCCGGGGACCCAGTACTTC. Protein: CASVIDRGAPGTQYF.

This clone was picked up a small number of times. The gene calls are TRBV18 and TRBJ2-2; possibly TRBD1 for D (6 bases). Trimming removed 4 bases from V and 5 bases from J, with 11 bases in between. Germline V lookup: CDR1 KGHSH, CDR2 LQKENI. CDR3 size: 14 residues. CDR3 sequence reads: CASSHEQGTGELFF. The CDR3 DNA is TGTGCCAGCTCACATGAACAGGGTACCGGGGAGCTGTTTTTT.

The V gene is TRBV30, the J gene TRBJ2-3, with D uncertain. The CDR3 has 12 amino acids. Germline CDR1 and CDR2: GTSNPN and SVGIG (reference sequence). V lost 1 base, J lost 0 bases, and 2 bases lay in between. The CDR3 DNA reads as TGTGCCTGGAGTGCTAGCACAGATACGCAGTATTTT. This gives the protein CAWSASTDTQYF.

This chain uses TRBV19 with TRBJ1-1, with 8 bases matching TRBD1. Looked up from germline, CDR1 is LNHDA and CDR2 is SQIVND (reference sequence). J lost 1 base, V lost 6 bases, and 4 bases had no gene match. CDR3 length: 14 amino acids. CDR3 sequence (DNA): TGTGCCAGTAGGCCGGACAGGGAGAACACTGAAGCTTTCTTT. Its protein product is CASRPDRENTEAFF.

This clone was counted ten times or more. CDR3 sequence reads: CASSPMEGSNTEAFF. The CDR3 nucleotides are TGCGCCAGCAGCCCCATGGAGGGGTCGAACACTGAAGCTTTCTTT. The rearrangement links TRBV4-1 to TRBJ1-1, with D perhaps matching TRBD1 (5 bases). The CDR3 loop spans 15 amino acids. Germline V gives CDR1 MGHRA, CDR2 YSYEKL. Trimming took off 4 bases at V and 1 base at J, with 13 bases between the two ends.

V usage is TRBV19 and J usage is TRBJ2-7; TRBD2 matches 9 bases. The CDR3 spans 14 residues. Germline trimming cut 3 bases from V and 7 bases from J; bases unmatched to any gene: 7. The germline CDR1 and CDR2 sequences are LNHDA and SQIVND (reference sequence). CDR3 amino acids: CASSMGLAGREQYF. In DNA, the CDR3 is TGTGCCAGTAGTATGGGTCTAGCGGGGAGAGAGCAGTACTTC.

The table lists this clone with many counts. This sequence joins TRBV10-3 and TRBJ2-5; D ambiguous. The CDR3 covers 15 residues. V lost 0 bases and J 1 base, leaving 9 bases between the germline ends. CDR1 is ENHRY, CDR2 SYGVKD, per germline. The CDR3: CAISESGFTQETQYF. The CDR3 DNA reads TGTGCCATCAGTGAGTCTGGCTTCACCCAAGAGACCCAGTACTTC.

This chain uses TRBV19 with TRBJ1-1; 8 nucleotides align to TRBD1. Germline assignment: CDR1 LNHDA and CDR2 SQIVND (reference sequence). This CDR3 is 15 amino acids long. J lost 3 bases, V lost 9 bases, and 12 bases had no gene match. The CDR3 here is CASRTGTGLYTEAFF. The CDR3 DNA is TGTGCCAGCCGGACAGGGACGGGATTGTACACTGAAGCTTTCTTT.

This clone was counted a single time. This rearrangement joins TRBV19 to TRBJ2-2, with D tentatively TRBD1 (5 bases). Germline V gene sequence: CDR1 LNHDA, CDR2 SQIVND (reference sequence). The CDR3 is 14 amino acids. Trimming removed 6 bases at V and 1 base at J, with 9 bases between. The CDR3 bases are TGTGCCAGTAGGCGAGACAGGAACACCGGGGAGCTGTTTTTT. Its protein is CASRRDRNTGELFF.

The CDR3 DNA reads TGTGCCACCCGGGACAGCGACACCGGGGAGCTGTTTTTT. Translating it yields CATRDSDTGELFF. This chain uses TRBV6-8 with TRBJ2-2; 7 nucleotides align to TRBD1. Germline V CDR1 and CDR2: MNHGY, SAAAGT. CDR3 length equals 13 residues. The trim removed 10 bases at V and 3 bases at J, leaving 5 bases unmatched.

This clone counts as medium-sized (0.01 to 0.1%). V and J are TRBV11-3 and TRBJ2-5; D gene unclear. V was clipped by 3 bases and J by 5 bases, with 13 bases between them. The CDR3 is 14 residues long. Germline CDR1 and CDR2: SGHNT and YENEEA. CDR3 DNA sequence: TGTGCCAGCAGCTTTCTACGAGTCCCGGAGACCCAGTACTTC. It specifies CASSFLRVPETQYF. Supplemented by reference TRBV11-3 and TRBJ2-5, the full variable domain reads EAGVVQSPRYKIIEKKQPVAFWCNPISGHNTLYWYLQNLGQGPELLIRYENEEAVDDSQLPKDRFSAERLKGVDSTLKIQPAELGDSAVYLCASSFLRVPETQYFGPGTRLLVL.

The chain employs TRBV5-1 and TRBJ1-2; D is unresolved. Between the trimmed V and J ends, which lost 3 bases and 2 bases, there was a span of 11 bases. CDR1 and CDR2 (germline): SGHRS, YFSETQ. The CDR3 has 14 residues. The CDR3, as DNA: TGCGCCAGCAGCTACGAGACACCAAACTATGGCTACACCTTC. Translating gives CASSYETPNYGYTF. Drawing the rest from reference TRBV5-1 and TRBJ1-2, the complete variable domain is KAGVTQTPRYLIKTRGQQVTLSCSPISGHRSVSWYQQTPGQGLQFLFEYFSETQRNKGNFPGRFSGRQFSNSRSEMNVSTLELGDSALYLCASSYETPNYGYTFGSGTRLTVV.

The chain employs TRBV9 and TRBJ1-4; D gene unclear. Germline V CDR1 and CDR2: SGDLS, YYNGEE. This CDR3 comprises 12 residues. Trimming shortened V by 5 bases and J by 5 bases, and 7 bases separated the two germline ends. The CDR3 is CASRERNEKLFF. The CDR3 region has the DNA TGTGCCAGCAGAGAGAGAAATGAAAAACTGTTTTTT.

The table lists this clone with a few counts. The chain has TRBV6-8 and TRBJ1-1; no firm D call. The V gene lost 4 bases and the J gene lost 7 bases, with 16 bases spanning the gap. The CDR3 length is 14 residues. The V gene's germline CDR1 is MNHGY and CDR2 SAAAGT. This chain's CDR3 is CASSSPLTEYEAFF. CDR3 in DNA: TGTGCCAGCAGTTCCCCATTAACAGAGTATGAAGCTTTCTTT.

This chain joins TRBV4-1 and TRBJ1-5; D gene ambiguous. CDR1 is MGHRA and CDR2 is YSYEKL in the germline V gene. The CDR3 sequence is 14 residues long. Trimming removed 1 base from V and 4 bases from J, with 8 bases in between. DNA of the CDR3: TGCGCCAGCAGCCAAGTGTTGGGGAATCAGCCCCAGCATTTT. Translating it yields CASSQVLGNQPQHF.

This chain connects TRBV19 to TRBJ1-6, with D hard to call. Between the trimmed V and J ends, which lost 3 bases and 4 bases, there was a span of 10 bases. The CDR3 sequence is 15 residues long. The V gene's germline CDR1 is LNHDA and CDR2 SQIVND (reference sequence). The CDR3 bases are TGTGCCAGTAGTATTCAGAGAGATTATAATTCACCCCTCCACTTT. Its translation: CASSIQRDYNSPLHF.

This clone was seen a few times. The CDR3 coding sequence is TGTGCCACCTCGACGGCTCTTCCGGGGGCCGGCGGGACCCAGTACTTC. Encoded protein: CATSTALPGAGGTQYF. This chain joins TRBV12-2 and TRBJ2-5. TRBV12-2 is reported as a pseudogene. The CDR3 has 16 residues.

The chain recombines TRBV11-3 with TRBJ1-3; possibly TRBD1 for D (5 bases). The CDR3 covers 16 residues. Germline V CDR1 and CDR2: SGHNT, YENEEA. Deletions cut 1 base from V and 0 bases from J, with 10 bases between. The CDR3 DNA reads TGTGCCAGCAGCTTAGGGACGGGGGTCTCTGGAAACACCATATATTTT. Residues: CASSLGTGVSGNTIYF.

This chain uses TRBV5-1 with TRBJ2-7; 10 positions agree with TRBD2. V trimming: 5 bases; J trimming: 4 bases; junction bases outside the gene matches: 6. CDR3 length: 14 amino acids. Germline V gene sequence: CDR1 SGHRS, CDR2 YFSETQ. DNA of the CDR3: TGCGCCAGCAGGGGAGCGGGAGGGCGGTACGAGCAGTACTTC. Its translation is CASRGAGGRYEQYF.

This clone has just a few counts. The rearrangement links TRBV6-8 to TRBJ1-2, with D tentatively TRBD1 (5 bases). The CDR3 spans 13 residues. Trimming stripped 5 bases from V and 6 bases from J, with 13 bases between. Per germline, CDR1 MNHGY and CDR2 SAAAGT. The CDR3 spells CASSSQGGDGYTF. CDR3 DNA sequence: TGTGCCAGCAGTAGTCAGGGAGGGGATGGCTACACCTTC.

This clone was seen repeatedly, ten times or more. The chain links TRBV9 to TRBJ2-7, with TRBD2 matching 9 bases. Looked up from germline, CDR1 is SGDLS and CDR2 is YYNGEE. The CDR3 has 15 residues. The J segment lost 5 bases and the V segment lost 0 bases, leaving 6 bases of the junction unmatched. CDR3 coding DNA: TGTGCCAGCAGCGTAGGTAGCGGGAGTACCCACGAGCAGTACTTC. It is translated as CASSVGSGSTHEQYF.

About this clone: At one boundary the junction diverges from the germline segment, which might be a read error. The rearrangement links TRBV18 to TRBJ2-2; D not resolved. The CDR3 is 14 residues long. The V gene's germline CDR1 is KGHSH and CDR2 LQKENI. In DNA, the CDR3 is TGTGCCAGCTCCCCACCCATGAACACCGGGGAGCTGTTTTTT. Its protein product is CASSPPMNTGELFF.

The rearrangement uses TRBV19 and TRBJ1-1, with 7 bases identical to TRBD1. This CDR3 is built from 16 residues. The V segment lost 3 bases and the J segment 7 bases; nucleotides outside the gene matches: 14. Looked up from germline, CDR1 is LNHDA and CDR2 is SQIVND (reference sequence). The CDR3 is CASSMTPGQLFLEAFF. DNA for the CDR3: TGTGCCAGTAGTATGACCCCGGGACAGCTCTTCCTTGAAGCTTTCTTT.

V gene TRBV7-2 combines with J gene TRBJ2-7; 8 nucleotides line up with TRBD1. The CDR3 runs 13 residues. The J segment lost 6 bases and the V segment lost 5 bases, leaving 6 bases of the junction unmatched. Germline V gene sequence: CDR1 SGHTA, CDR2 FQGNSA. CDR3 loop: CASSPGTGPEQYF. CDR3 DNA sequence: TGTGCCAGCAGCCCCGGGACAGGTCCCGAGCAGTACTTC.

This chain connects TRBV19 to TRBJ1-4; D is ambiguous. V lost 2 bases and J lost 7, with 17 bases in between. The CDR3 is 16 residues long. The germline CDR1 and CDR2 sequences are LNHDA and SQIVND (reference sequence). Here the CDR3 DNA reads TGTGCCAGTAGTATAAGTCGGAGTTGGCTTTTTGAAAAACTGTTTTTT. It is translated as CASSISRSWLFEKLFF.